Listed below are T cell receptor beta chains from one sample, sequenced in a study of T-cell reconstitution after alpha-beta-depleted transplantation in children. From the PCR reads, TCRdb called clonotypes with MiXCR, one entry per CDR3 protein. In the table there are some 200,000 distinct CDR3 sequences, roughly 15% of which are singletons. The material sequenced was PBMCs from the stem cell graft donor, taken from the stem cell graft. The receptors derive from a human donor who donated a stem cell graft to a child with acute lymphoblastic leukemia. Each CDR3 is given with its conserved first and last residue. Each record gives: D gene, J gene, clone size, CDR3 length, V gene, CDR3 DNA, CDR3 protein. The D gene is left open where the match is weak. The listing skips clone size in some rows; elsewhere it reads once, few, many or a size class.

TRBD1 TRBJ1-5 many 15 TRBV29-1 TGCAGCGTTTCAATCGGGACAGCAAGCAATCAGCCCCAGCATTTT CSVSIGTASNQPQHF
NA TRBJ1-1 many 13 TRBV7-6 TGTGCCAGCAGCTTAACGCAGAGCACTGAAGCTTTCTTT CASSLTQSTEAFF
NA TRBJ2-1 many 13 TRBV3-1 TGTGCCAGCAGCCAAGGCAGGAACAATGAGCAGTTCTTC CASSQGRNNEQFF
TRBD1 TRBJ1-1 many 14 TRBV20-1 TGCAGTGCTAGCGGCACAGGGGGCTCTTCTGAAGCTTTCTTT CSASGTGGSSEAFF
NA TRBJ2-1 NA 15 TRBV7-9 TGTGCCAGCAGCTTAGCGGGAGTAATCACCAATGAGCAGTTCTTC CASSLAGVITNEQFF
NA TRBJ2-7 few 15 TRBV5-1 TGCGCCAGCAGCCCCGCAGGACGGGTATCCTACGAGCAGTACTTC CASSPAGRVSYEQYF
NA TRBJ2-5 many 12 TRBV5-1 TGCGCCAGCAGCTTGGCACGAGAGACCCAGTACTTC CASSLARETQYF
NA TRBJ2-5 NA 15 TRBV5-6 TGTGCCAGCAGCCCGGGGCTCCTGTGCCAAGAGACCCAGTACTTC CASSPGLLCQETQYF
TRBD2 TRBJ2-1 many 19 TRBV28 TGTGCCAGCAGTTGGGGGGTTGGGCTAGCGGGAGGCCCCTACAATGAGCAGTTCTTC CASSWGVGLAGGPYNEQFF
NA TRBJ1-1 many 16 TRBV5-1 TGCGCCAGCAGCTTGGACGACAGGCCTCTAACGAGGGAAGCTTTCTTT CASSLDDRPLTREAFF
NA TRBJ2-1 few 16 TRBV12-3/TRBV12-4 TGTGCCAGCAGAAAGAATACAGCGAGCTCCTACAATGAGCAGTTCTTC CASRKNTASSYNEQFF
NA TRBJ1-2 many 11 TRBV20-1 TGCAGTGCTAGCAGGGGCGCTGGCTACACCTTC CSASRGAGYTF
NA TRBJ1-2 many 14 TRBV20-1 TGCAGTGCTAGAGGGGGCAGTGCTAACTATGGCTACACCTTC CSARGGSANYGYTF
NA TRBJ2-7 many 14 TRBV12-3/TRBV12-4 TGTGCCAGCAGTTTTTATGGCGGCTCCTACGAGCAGTACTTC CASSFYGGSYEQYF
TRBD1 TRBJ1-5 NA 16 TRBV6-5 TGTGCCAGCAGTTACTTCGACAGGGGGCAAAATCAGCCCCAGCATTTT CASSYFDRGQNQPQHF
NA TRBJ2-7 many 14 TRBV10-3 TGTGCCATCAGTGATAGGACAAAAAGCTACGAGCAGTACTTC CAISDRTKSYEQYF
NA TRBJ2-2 few 14 TRBV7-6 TGTGCCAGCAGACGGGGGATGAACACCGGGGAGCTGTTTTTT CASRRGMNTGELFF
TRBD1 TRBJ1-1 many 12 TRBV12-3/TRBV12-4 TGTGCCAGCAGTCAAACCGACAGGGGAGCTTTCTTT CASSQTDRGAFF
NA TRBJ1-5 once 15 TRBV7-9 TGTGCCAGCAGTCGAGGGACCGAAAGCAATCAGCCCCAGCATTTT CASSRGTESNQPQHF
NA TRBJ1-5 NA 16 TRBV6-1 TGTGCCAGCCAGCCCACTTTAGGCGGGGGCGTACAGCCCCAGCATTTT CASQPTLGGGVQPQHF
NA TRBJ2-1 many 12 TRBV5-4 TGTGCCAGCAGCTTGGTCACCAATGAGCAGTTCTTC CASSLVTNEQFF
NA TRBJ2-7 NA 11 TRBV12-3/TRBV12-4 TGTGCCAGCAGTTTGGACGGCGAGCAGTACTTC CASSLDGEQYF
TRBD2 TRBJ2-1 many 17 TRBV5-1 TGCGCCAGCAGCGGGAGGACTAGCGGGAGACAGGGCAATGAGCAGTTCTTC CASSGRTSGRQGNEQFF
NA TRBJ1-5 many 16 TRBV5-5 TGTGCCAGCAGCACAGGCGACAATTTTAGCAATCAGCCCCAGCATTTT CASSTGDNFSNQPQHF
NA TRBJ2-1 many 14 TRBV10-3 TGTGCCATCAGTGGGGATTACTCCTACAATGAGCAGTTCTTC CAISGDYSYNEQFF
NA TRBJ1-2 NA 13 TRBV20-1 TGCAGTGCTAGTAGGGGTGGGGTTGATGGCTACACCTTC CSASRGGVDGYTF
NA TRBJ2-1 NA 18 TRBV6-5 TGTGCCAGCAGTTACTCCAGCCCCCGCGACCCATCTTTCAATGAGCAGTTCTTC CASSYSSPRDPSFNEQFF
NA TRBJ1-5 many 16 TRBV7-9 TGTGCCAGCAGCTTTTACTACTATGACAGCCCAGGACCCCAGCATTTT CASSFYYYDSPGPQHF
NA TRBJ2-4 many 15 TRBV29-1 TGCATCCCTAAGCCCGGCCAGCCAACAAAAAACATTCAGTACTTC CIPKPGQPTKNIQYF
NA TRBJ2-5 many 15 TRBV7-2 TGTGCCAGCAGCTTAACCCCAAACTTCCAAGAGACCCAGTACTTC CASSLTPNFQETQYF
NA TRBJ2-5 many 17 TRBV5-1 TGCGCCAGCAGCTTGCTTGGCCAGACGGAGTACCAAGAGACCCAGTACTTC CASSLLGQTEYQETQYF
TRBD1 TRBJ2-7 NA 16 TRBV5-5 TGTGCCAGCAGCTTAACCCCCGGGACAGGGGGCGACGAGCAGTACTTC CASSLTPGTGGDEQYF
NA TRBJ1-4 many 12 TRBV6-1 TGTGCCAGCATCTCGCCTAATGAAAAACTGTTTTTT CASISPNEKLFF
NA TRBJ2-5 many 12 TRBV12-3/TRBV12-4 TGTGCCAGCAGCTTGAATCGAGAGACCCAGTACTTC CASSLNRETQYF
NA TRBJ2-5 many 16 TRBV11-2 TGTGCCAGCAGCTTAGGAGCGGGCCGGCGGCAAGAGACCCAGTACTTC CASSLGAGRRQETQYF
TRBD1 TRBJ2-3 many 16 TRBV19 TGTGCCAGTATAGGGGGACAGAACCCGAGCACAGATACGCAGTATTTT CASIGGQNPSTDTQYF